This T cell receptor (beta chain) was captured in a study of Graves' ophthalmopathy and Graves' hyperthyroidism. Amplifying from RNA transcripts, the study obtained TCR beta CDR3 regions. First-round RT-PCR with HTBI primers preceded a second-round multiplex PCR. TCRdb used MiXCR to reprocess the multiplex PCR reads, holding one entry per CDR3 protein. Of roughly 220,000 distinct CDR3 sequences in the sample, around 42% were seen once. On this clonotype: Its antigen is unidentified.

Notes on the study in general: Blood samples also showed most expanded thyroid clonotypes exceeding 0.001 frequency. The model predicted ophthalmopathy progression with about 71% sensitivity and around 72% specificity.

This CDR3 spans 13 amino acids. V was trimmed by 6 bases and J by 5 bases, leaving 10 bases between them. Germline V gene lookup returns CDR1 SGHTA and CDR2 FQGNSA. Clinical symptoms, serum thyroxine, TRAb, thyroid ultrasound and orbital computed tomography formed the basis of diagnosis. The chain employs TRBV7-2 and TRBJ2-2; D might be TRBD1 (6 bases). The clonotype originates from an adult man with Graves' ophthalmopathy. Sample: peripheral blood. In DNA, the CDR3 is TGTGCCAGCAGGGTCGGGACAACCGGGGAGCTGTTTTTT. Residues: CASRVGTTGELFF.